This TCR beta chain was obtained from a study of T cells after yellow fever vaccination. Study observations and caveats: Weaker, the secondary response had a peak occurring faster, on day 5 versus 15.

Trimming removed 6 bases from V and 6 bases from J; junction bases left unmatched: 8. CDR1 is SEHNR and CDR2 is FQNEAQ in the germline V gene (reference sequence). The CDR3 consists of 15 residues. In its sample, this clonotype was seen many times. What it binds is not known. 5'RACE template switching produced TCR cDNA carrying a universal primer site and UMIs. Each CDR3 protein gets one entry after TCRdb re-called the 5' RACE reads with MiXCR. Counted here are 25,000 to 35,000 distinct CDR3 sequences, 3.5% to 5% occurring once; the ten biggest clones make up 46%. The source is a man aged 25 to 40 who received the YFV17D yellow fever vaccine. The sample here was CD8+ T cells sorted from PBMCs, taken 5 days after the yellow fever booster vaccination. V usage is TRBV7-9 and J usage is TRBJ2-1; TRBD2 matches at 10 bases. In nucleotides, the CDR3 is TGTGCCAGCAGTCAGAGAGCGGGAGGGCCCAATGAGCAGTTCTTC. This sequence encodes CASSQRAGGPNEQFF.